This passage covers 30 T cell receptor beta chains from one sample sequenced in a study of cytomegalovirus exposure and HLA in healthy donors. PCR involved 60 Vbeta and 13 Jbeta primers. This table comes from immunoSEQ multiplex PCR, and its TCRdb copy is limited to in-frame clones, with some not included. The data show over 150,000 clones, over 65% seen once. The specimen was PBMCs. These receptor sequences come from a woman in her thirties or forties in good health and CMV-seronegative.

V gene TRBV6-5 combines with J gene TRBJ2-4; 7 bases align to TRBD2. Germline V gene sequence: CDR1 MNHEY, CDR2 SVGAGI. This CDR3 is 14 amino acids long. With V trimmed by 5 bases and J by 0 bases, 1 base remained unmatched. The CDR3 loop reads CASSGGVAKNIQYF. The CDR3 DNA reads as TGTGCCAGCAGTGGGGGGGTAGCCAAAAACATTCAGTACTTC.

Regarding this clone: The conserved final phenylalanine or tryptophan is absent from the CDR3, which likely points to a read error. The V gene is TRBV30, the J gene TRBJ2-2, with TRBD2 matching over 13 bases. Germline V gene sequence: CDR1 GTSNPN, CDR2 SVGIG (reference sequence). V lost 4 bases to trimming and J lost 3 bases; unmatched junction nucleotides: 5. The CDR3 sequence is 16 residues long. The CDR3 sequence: CAWTGTSGAYTGELFL. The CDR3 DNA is TGTGCCTGGACTGGGACTAGCGGGGCTTACACCGGGGAGCTGTTTCTT.

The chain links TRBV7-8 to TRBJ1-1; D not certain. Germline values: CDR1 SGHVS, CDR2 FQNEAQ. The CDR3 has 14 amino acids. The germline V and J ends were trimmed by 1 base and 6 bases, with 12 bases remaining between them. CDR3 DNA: TGTGCCAGCAGCTTAGGCGAACCCGTAGCTGAAGCTTTCTTT. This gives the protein CASSLGEPVAEAFF.

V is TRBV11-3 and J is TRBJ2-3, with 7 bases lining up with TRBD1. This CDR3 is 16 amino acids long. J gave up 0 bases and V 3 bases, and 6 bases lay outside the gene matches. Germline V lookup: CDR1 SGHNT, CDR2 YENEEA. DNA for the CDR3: TGTGCCAGCAGCTTCAAACCGACAGGGAGCACAGATACGCAGTATTTT. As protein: CASSFKPTGSTDTQYF.

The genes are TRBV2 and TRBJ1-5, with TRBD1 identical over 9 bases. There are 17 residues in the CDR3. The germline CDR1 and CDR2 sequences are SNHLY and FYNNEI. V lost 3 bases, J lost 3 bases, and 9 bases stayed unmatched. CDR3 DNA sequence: TGTGCCAGCAGTGATAGTCCCGGGACAGGGAACAATCAGCCCCAGCATTTT. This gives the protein CASSDSPGTGNNQPQHF.

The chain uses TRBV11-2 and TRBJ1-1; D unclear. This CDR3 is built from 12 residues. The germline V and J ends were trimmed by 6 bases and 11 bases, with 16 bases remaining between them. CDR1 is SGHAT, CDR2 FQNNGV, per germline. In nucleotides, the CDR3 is TGTGCCAGCAGATTTAGCGGCGGTAGGGCTTTCTTT. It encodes CASRFSGGRAFF.

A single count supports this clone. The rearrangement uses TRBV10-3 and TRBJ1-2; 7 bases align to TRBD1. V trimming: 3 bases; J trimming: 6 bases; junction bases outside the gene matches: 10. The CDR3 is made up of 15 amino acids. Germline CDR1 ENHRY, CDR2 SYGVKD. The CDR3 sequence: CAISDLVRGRDGYTF. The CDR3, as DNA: TGTGCCATCAGTGATCTAGTTAGGGGGCGAGATGGCTACACCTTC.

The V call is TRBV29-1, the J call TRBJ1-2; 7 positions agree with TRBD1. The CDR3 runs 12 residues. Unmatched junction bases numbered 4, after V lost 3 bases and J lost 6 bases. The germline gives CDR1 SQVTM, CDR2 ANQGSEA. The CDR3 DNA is TGCAGCGTTGAGCCAGGGGGGAATGGCTACACCTTC. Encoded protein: CSVEPGGNGYTF.

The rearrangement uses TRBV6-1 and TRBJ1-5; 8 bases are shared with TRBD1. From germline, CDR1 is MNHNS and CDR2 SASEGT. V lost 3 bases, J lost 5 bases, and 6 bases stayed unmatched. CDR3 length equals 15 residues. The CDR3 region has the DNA TGTGCCAGCAGTGAGGGCGTGGGACAGGATCAGCCCCAGCATTTT. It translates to CASSEGVGQDQPQHF.

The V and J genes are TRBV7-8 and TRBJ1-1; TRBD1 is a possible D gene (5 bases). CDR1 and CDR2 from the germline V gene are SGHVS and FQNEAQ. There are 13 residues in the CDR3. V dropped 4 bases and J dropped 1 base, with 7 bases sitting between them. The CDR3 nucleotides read TGTGCCAGCAGCTGGGGCAAGAACACTGAAGCTTTCTTT. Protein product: CASSWGKNTEAFF.

This CDR3 is CASSLEGSYEQYF. Here the CDR3 DNA reads TGTGCCAGCAGTTTGGAGGGTTCCTACGAGCAGTACTTC. The rearrangement links TRBV28 to TRBJ2-7, with D perhaps matching TRBD2 (6 bases). Germline lookup yields CDR1 MDHEN and CDR2 SYDVKM. V was cut by 3 bases and J by 1 base, with 7 bases left in between. The CDR3 extends over 13 amino acids.

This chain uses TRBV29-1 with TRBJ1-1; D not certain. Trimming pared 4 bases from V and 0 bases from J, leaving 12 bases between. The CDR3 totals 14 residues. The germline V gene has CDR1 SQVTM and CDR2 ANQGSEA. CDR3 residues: CSVAREGMNTEAFF. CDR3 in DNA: TGCAGCGTTGCTAGGGAGGGAATGAACACTGAAGCTTTCTTT.

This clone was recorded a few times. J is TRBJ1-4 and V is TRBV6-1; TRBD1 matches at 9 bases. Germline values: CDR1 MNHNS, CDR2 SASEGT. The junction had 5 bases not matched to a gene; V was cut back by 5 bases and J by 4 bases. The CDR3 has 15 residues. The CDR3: CASSWDRAHNEKLFF. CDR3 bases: TGTGCCAGCAGTTGGGACAGGGCCCATAATGAAAAACTGTTTTTT.

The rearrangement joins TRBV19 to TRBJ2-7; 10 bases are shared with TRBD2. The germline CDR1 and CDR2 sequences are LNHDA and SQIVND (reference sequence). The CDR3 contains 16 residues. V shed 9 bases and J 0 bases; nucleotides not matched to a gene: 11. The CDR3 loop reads CASSGGDSLVSYEQYF. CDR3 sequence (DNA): TGTGCCAGCAGCGGGGGGGACAGTTTAGTCTCCTACGAGCAGTACTTC.

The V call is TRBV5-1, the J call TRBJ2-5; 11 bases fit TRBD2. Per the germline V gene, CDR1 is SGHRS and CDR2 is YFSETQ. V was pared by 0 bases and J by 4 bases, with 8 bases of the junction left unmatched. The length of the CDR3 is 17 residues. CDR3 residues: CASSLGLAGGSVETQYF. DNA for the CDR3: TGCGCCAGCAGCTTGGGGCTAGCGGGAGGATCTGTAGAGACCCAGTACTTC.

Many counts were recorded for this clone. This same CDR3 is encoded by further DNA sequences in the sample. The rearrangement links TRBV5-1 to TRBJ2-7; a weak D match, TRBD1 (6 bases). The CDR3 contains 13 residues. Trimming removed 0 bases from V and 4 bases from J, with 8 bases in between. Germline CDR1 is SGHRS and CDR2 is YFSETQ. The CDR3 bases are TGCGCCAGCAGCTTGGAACAGGGATACGAGCAGTACTTC. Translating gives CASSLEQGYEQYF.

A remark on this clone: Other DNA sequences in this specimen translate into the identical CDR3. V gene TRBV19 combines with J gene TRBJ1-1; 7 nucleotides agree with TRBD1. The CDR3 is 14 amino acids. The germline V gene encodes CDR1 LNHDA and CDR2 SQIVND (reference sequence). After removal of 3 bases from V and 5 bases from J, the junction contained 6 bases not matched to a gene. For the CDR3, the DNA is TGTGCCAGTAGTATGGCAGGGGGAGGTACTGAAGCTTTCTTT. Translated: CASSMAGGGTEAFF.

The CDR3 coding sequence is TGTGCCAGCAGTTACGGGGGACAGGGAGGCGAGCAGTACTTC. Translation: CASSYGGQGGEQYF. J is TRBJ2-7 and V is TRBV6-5; TRBD1 aligns across 9 bases. CDR3 length: 14 residues. Germline V gene lookup returns CDR1 MNHEY and CDR2 SVGAGI. The ends lost 2 bases at V and 6 bases at J; junction bases unmatched: 5.

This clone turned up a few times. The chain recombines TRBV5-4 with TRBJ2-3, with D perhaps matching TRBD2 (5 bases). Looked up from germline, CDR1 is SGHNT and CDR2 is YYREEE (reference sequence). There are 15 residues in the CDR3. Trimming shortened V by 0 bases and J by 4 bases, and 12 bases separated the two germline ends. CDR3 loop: CASSLVVGVPDTQYF. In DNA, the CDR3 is TGTGCCAGCAGCTTGGTGGTGGGAGTCCCAGATACGCAGTATTTT. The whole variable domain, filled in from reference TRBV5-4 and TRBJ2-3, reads ETGVTQSPTHLIKTRGQQVTLRCSSQSGHNTVSWYQQALGQGPQFIFQYYREEENGRGNFPPRFSGLQFPNYSSELNVNALELDDSALYLCASSLVVGVPDTQYFGPGTRLTVL.

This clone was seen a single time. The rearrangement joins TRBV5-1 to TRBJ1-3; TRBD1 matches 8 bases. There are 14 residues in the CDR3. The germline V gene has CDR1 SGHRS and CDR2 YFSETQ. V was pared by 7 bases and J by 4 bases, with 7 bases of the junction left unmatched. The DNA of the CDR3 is TGCGCCAGCTGCCCCGGGACAGGCGGAAACACCATATATTTT. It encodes CASCPGTGGNTIYF.

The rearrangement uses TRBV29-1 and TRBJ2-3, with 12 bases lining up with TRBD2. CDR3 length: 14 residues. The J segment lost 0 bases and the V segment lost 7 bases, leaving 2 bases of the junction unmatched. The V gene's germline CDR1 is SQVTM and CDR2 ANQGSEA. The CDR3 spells CSGGLAGSTDTQYF. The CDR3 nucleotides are TGCAGCGGAGGACTAGCGGGAAGCACAGATACGCAGTATTTT.

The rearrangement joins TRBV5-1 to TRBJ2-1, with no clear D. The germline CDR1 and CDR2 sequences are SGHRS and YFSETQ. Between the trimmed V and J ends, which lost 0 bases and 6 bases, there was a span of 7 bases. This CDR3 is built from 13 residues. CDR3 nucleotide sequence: TGCGCCAGCAGCTTGGATCCGGGCAATGAGCAGTTCTTC. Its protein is CASSLDPGNEQFF.

CDR3 bases: TGTGCCAGCAGCCAATCCCCCTCCGGGGTGACTAATTCACCCCTCCACTTT. This translates into CASSQSPSGVTNSPLHF. This rearrangement joins TRBV4-2 to TRBJ1-6; D is undetermined. CDR1 is LGHNA, CDR2 YNFKEQ, per germline. CDR3 size: 17 residues. V was clipped by 2 bases and J by 6 bases, with 17 bases between them.

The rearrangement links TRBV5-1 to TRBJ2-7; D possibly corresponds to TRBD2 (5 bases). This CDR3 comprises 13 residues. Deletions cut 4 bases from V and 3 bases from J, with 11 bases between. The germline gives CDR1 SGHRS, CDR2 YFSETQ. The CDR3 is CASSPSEGYEQYF. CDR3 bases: TGCGCCAGCAGCCCATCCGAGGGCTACGAGCAGTACTTC.

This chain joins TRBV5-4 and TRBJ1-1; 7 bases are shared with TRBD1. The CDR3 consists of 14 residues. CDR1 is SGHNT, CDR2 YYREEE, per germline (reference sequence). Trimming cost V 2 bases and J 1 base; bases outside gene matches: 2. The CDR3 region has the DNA TGTGCCAGCAGCTTACGGACAGGGAACACTGAAGCTTTCTTT. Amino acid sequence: CASSLRTGNTEAFF.

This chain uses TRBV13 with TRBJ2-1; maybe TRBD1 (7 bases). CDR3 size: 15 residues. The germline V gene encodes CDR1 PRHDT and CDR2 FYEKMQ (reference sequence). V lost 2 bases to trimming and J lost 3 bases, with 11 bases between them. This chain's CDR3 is CASSLSQGGYNEQFF. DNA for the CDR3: TGTGCCAGCAGCTTATCGCAGGGGGGCTACAATGAGCAGTTCTTC.

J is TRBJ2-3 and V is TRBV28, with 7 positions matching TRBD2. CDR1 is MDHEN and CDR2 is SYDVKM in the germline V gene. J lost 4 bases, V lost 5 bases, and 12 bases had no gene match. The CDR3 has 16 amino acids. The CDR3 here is CASSVGDRLASDTQYF. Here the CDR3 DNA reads TGTGCCAGCAGTGTGGGTGATCGACTAGCCTCAGATACGCAGTATTTT.

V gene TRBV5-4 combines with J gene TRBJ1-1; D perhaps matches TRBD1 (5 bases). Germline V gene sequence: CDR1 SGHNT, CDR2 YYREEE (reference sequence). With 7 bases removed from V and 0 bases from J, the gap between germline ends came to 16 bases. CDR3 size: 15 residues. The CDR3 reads CASPSPGGMNTEAFF. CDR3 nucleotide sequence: TGTGCCAGCCCCTCGCCGGGGGGGATGAACACTGAAGCTTTCTTT.

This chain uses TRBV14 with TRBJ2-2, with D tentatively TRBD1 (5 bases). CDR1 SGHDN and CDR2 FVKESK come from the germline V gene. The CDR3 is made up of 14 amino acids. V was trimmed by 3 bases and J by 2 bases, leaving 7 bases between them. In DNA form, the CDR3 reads TGTGCCAGCAGCCAGGGGCACAACACCGGGGAGCTGTTTTTT. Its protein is CASSQGHNTGELFF.

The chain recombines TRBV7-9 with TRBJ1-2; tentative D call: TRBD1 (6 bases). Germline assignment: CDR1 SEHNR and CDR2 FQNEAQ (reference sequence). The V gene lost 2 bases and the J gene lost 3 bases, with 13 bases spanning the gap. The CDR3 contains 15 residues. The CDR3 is CASSLNQGSDYGYTF. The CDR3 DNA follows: TGTGCCAGCAGCTTAAACCAGGGGTCGGACTATGGCTACACCTTC.